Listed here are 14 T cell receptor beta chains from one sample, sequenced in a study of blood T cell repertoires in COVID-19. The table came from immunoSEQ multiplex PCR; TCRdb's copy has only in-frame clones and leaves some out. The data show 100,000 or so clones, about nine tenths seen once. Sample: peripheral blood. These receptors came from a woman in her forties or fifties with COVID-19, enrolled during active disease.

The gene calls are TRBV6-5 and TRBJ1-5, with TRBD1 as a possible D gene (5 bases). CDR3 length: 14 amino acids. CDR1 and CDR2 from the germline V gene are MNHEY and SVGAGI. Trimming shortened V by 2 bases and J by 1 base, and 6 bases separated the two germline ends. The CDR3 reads CASSYDRSNQPQHF. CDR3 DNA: TGTGCCAGCAGTTACGACAGAAGCAATCAGCCCCAGCATTTT.

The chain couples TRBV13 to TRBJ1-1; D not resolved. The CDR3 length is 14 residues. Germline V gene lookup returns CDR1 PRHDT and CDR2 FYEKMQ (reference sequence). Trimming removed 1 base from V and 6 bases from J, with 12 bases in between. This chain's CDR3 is CASSLVGVSSEAFF. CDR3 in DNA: TGTGCCAGCAGCTTAGTCGGGGTATCGTCTGAAGCTTTCTTT.

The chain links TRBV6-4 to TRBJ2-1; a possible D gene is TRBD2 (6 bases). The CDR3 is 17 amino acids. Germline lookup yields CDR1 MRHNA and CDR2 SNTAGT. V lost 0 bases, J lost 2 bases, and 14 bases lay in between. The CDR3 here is CASSDSWRGETYNEQFF. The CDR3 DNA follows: TGTGCCAGCAGTGACTCGTGGCGCGGGGAAACCTACAATGAGCAGTTCTTC.

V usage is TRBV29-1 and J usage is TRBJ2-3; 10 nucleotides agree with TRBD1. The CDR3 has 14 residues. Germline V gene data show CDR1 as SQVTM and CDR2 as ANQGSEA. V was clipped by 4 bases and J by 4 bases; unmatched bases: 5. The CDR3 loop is CSVVGQGVADTQYF. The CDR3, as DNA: TGCAGCGTTGTTGGACAGGGGGTAGCAGATACGCAGTATTTT.

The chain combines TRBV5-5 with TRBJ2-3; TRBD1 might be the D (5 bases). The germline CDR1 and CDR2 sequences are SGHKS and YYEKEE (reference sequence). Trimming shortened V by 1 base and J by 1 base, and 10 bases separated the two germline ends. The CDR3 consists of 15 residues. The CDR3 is CASSLSQGRTDTQYF. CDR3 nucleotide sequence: TGTGCCAGCAGCTTGAGTCAGGGCCGCACAGATACGCAGTATTTT.

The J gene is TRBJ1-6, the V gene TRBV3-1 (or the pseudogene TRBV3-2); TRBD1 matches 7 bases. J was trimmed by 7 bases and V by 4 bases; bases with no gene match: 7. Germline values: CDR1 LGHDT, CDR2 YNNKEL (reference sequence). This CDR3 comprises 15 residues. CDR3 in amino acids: CASSLAGQENSPLHF. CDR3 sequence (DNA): TGTGCCAGCAGCCTGGCTGGACAGGAGAATTCACCCCTCCACTTT.

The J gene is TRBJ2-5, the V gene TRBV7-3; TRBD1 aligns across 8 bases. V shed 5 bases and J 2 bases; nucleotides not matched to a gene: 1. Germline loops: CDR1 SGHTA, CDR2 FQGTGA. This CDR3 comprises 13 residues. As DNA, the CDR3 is TGTGCCAGCAGCGGACAGGGTCAAGAGACCCAGTACTTC. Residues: CASSGQGQETQYF.

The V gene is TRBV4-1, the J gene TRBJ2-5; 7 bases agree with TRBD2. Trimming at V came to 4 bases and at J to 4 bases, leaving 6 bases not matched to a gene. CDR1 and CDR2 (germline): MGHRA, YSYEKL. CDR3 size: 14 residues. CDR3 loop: CASSRLGGGETQYF. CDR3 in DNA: TGCGCCAGCAGCCGGCTTGGGGGGGGAGAGACCCAGTACTTC.

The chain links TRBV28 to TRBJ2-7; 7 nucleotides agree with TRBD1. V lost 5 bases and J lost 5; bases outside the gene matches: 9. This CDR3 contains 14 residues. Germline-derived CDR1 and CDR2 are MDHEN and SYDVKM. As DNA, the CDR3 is TGTGCCAGCAGTGCGGTGGACAGGCTCCACGAGCAGTACTTC. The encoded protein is CASSAVDRLHEQYF.

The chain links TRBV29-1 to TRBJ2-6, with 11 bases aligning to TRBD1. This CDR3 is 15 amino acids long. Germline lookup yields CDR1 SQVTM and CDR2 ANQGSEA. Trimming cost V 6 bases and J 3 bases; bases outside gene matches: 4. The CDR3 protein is CSVRTGGVGANVLTF. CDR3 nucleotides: TGCAGCGTCAGGACAGGGGGCGTTGGGGCCAACGTCCTGACTTTC.

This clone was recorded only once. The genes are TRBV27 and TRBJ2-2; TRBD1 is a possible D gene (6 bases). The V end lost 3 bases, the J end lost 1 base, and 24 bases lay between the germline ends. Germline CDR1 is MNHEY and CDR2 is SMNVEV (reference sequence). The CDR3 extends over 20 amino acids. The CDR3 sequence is CASSLAGTRTIKGNTGELFF. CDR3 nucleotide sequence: TGTGCCAGCAGTTTGGCCGGGACACGGACGATAAAGGGGAACACCGGGGAGCTGTTTTTT.

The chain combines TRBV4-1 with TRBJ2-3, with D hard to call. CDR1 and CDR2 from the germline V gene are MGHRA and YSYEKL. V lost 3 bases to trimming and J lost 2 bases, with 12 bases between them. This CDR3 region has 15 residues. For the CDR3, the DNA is TGCGCCAGCAGCCATTCCCGGTGGGCCACAGATACGCAGTATTTT. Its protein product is CASSHSRWATDTQYF.

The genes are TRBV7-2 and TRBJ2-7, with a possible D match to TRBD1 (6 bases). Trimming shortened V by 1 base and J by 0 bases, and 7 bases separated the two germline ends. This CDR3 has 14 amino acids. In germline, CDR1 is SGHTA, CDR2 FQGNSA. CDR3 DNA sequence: TGTGCCAGCAGCTTAGTGGGGGCCTCCTACGAGCAGTACTTC. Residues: CASSLVGASYEQYF.

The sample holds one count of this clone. CDR3 region: CASSEAGGRETQYF. Written as DNA, the CDR3 is TGTGCCAGCAGTGAAGCGGGGGGACGAGAGACCCAGTACTTC. This chain links TRBV2 with TRBJ2-5; D perhaps matches TRBD2 (6 bases). V lost 0 bases and J 4 bases, leaving 9 bases between the germline ends. CDR1 and CDR2 from the germline V gene are SNHLY and FYNNEI. The length of the CDR3 is 14 residues. The full variable domain, with the rest looked up from reference TRBV2 and TRBJ2-5, is EPEVTQTPSHQVTQMGQEVILRCVPISNHLYFYWYRQILGQKVEFLVSFYNNEISEKSEIFDDQFSVERPDGSNFTLKIRSTKLEDSAMYFCASSEAGGRETQYFGPGTRLLVL.